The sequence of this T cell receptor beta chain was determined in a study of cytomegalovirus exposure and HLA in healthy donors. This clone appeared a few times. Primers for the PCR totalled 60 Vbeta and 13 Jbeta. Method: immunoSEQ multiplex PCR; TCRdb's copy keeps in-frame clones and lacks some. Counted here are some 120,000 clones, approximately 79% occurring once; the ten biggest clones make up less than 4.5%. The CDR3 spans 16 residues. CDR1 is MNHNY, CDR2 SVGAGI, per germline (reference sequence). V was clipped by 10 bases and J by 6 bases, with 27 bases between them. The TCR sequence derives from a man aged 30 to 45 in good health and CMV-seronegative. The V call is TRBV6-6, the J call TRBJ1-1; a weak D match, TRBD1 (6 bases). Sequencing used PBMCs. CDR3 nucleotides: TGTGCCACCACGGCACAGGGAATTTCCCCTTGGGCTGAAGCTTTCTTT. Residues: CATTAQGISPWAEAFF.